This TCR beta chain was recovered during a study of T cell responses to AZD1222 COVID-19 vaccine (dated by TCRdb to the early 2020s). The study in broad terms: A total of over 230 trial participants underwent TCR sequencing, of whom 207 received two doses of AZD1222 and about 25 received two doses of the MenACWY control vaccine. Trial participants were enrolled into age subgroups of 18-55, 56-69 and 70-plus years, which contained around 150, 29 and 61 TCR-sequenced participants, respectively. Overall study outcomes, separate from this receptor: The 56-69-year group was small, and its depth increase did not reach significance, likely because of low power. Epitopes outside the regions mutated in the B.1.351 and B.1.1.7 variants were reportedly recognized by nearly half of the unique spike-specific TCRs. The whole spike protein was spanned by vaccine-associated CD4 TCRs, and dominant responses were seen in regions 160-218 and 743-854. Spike-specific TCR breadth and depth rose significantly after two AZD1222 doses compared with day 0 and with MenACWY recipients. Participants were mostly white British, with more females than males. The authors suggested clonal diversity may have been underestimated. Because no samples from the day 14 peak response were available, repertoires could be characterized only after the peak T cell response. Conclusions about previously exposed vaccinees are limited because only five to seven AZD1222 recipients were SARS-CoV-2 seropositive at baseline.

The CDR3 holds 15 amino acids from the cysteine to the phenylalanine. The retained sequence is limited to the CDR3, 45 bases, with the frame set at the first base. Here V drops 5 bases and J drops 5 bases, and the junction holds 8 bases not matched to any gene. CDR1 and CDR2, looked up from the germline V gene (reference sequence), are SEHNR and FQNEAQ. The time point label, as the study defines it: baseline before first vaccination. Taken with the paper, the label for treatment or condition translates to: meningococcal conjugate vaccine given as trial control. Samples from vaccinated people were obtained from the UK trials COV001 and COV002, which included a single-blind randomized controlled phase 2/3 trial of AZD1222 (ChAdOx1 nCoV-19) in healthy adults. Trial participant PBMC samples were collected at day 0 and day 28 after the second dose for TCRbeta chain sequencing. The CDR3 regions of human TCRbeta chains were subjected to immunosequencing. In the authors' own workflow: TCRs in the repertoires were compared against a reference library of SARS-CoV-2-specific TCRs that had been generated with the MIRA antigen-specificity platform. Breadth meant the fraction of unique TCRs that were SARS-CoV-2-associated, whereas depth meant the fraction of total T cells that were SARS-CoV-2-associated. Each spike-specific TCR was assigned to its reactive spike region and to a CD4 or CD8 class using the MIRA data. Log10-transformed breadth and depth values were compared by one-way ANOVA with Sidak's multiple comparisons tests. Sourced from immuneACCESS, this table was stored by TCRdb with only in-frame sequences that have V and J called. A share of the clones is absent; for the studies checked, an unresolved V gene accounts for under half, and the remainder has no known explanation. V and J calls and clone size are as listed in that table; D and trimming were resolved from the DNA. Counted in this sample were over 65,000 clones; around 90% of them appeared once. The ten most abundant clones make up 5.5% to 9% of the sample.

About this clone itself: Its antigen is still unknown. Per-nucleotide qualities are absent, and no much larger clonotype sits a single base away.

This TCR was recovered from an adult in good health. The specimen was peripheral blood, collected on day 0 of MenACWY control vaccination. The chain uses TRBV7-9 and TRBJ1-1; 10 of the junction bases match TRBD1. The CDR3 protein is CASSARQGALTEAFF. The bases read TGTGCCAGCAGCGCACGACAGGGGGCGCTTACTGAAGCTTTCTTT.